This T cell receptor (beta chain) was observed in a study of OX40 agonist ivuxolimab in advanced cancers. About the study: Patients receiving dose escalation had hepatocellular carcinoma, melanoma, renal cell or head and neck cancer. Three individuals attained partial responses, comprising one hepatocellular carcinoma case and two cutaneous melanoma cases.

Regarding the study as a whole: Clonal expansion by week 6 occurred in CD4+ and CD8+ blood T cells (at 0.1 to 3.0 mg/kg).

About this clone: The antigen remains undetermined.

The table came from immunoSEQ multiplex PCR; TCRdb's copy has only in-frame clones and leaves some out. The sample holds about 51,000 clones, around 77% seen once. The starting material was CD4+ or CD8+ T cells sorted from blood, obtained in a trial of the OX40 agonist ivuxolimab. The sequence was collected from an adult with an advanced solid tumor such as melanoma, head and neck, liver or kidney cancer.

The CDR3 here is CASSQTGSYEQYF. DNA of the CDR3: TGTGCCAGCTCCCAGACGGGCTCCTACGAGCAGTACTTC. The V call is TRBV18, the J call TRBJ2-7; no clear D. In germline, CDR1 is KGHSH, CDR2 LQKENI. The CDR3 runs to 13 residues. The ends were cut back, 6 bases at V and 0 bases at J, with 9 bases in the middle.